This T cell receptor (beta chain) was identified in a study of T-cell memory formation after mild COVID-19. This CDR3 region has 14 residues. Germline CDR1 reads KGHDR; CDR2 reads SFDVKD. Trimming removed 3 bases from V and 1 base from J, with 8 bases in between. A few counts support this clonotype. Its antigen is not identified. Study-level points and caveats: Largely, contracting CD4+ clones fell within CM and EM, and contracting CD8+ clones within EMRA.

MiXCR, run by TCRdb on the 5' RACE reads, gives a single entry per CDR3 protein. In the table there are about 200,000 distinct CDR3 sequences, 7.5% to 10% of which are singletons. The chain couples TRBV24-1 to TRBJ1-2; D is ambiguous. The TCR comes from a man aged 18 to 35 who had mild COVID-19 (a few samples of this study predate the infection). Cell type and time point are not known. Sequenced input: PBMCs or a T cell subset sorted from them (not recorded which). CDR3 in DNA: TGTGCCACCAGTGATGAAGGCTTTAACTATGGCTACACCTTC. Protein sequence: CATSDEGFNYGYTF.